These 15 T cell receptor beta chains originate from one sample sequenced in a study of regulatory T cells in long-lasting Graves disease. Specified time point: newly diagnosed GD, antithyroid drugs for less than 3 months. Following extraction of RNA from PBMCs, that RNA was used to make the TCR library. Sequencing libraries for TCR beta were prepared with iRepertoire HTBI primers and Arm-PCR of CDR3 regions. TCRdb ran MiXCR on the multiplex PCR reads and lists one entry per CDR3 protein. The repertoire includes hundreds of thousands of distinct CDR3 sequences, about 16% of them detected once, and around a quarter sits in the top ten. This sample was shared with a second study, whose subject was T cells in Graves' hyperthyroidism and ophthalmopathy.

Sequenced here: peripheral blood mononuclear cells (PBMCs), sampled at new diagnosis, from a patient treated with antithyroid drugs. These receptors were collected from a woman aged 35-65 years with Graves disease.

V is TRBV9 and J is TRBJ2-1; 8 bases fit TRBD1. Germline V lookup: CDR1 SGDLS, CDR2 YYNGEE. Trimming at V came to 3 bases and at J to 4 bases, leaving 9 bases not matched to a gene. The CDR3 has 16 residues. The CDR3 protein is CASSATSGGNYNEQFF. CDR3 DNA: TGTGCCAGCAGCGCCACATCAGGGGGCAATTACAATGAGCAGTTCTTC.

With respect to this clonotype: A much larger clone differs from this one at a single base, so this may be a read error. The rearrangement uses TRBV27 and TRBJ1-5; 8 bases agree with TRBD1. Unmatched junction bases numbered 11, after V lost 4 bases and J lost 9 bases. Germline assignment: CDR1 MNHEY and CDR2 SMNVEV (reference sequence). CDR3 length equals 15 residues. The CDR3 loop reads CASSSRTGKRRPQHF. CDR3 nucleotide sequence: TGTGCCAGCAGTTCCCGGACAGGGAAACGTCGGCCCCAGCATTTT.

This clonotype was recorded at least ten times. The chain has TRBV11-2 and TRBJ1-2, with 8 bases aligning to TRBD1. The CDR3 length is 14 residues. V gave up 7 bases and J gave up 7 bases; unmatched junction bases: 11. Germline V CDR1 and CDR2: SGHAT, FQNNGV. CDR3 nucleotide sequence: TGTGCCAGCACCGTTTCAGGACAGGGTTCTGGCTACACCTTC. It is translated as CASTVSGQGSGYTF.

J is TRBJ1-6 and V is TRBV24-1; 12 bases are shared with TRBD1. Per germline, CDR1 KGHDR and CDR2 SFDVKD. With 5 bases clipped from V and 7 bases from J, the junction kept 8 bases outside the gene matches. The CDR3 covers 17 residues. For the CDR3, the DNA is TGTGCCACCAGTGTTGTCCGGGACAGGGGGCGGAATTCACCCCTCCACTTT. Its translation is CATSVVRDRGRNSPLHF.

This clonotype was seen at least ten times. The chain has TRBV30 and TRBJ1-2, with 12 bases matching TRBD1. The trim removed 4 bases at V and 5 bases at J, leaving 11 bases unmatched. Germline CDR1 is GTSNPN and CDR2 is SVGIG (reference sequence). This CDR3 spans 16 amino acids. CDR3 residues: CAWKPKPGQGAYGYTF. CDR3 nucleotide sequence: TGTGCCTGGAAACCTAAACCGGGACAGGGGGCGTATGGCTACACCTTC.

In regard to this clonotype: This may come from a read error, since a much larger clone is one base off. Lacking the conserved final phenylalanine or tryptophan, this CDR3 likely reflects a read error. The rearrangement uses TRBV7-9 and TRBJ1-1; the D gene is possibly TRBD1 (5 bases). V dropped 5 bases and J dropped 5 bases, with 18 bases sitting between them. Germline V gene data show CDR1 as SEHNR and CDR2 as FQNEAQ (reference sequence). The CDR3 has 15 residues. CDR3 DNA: TGTGCCAGCAGCCGTTTTGGCGGGGCGGGGACTGAAGCTTTCTCT. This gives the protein CASSRFGGAGTEAFS.

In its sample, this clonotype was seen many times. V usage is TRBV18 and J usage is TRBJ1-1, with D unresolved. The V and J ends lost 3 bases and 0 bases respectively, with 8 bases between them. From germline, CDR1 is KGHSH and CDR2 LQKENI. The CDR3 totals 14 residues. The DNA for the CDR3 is TGTGCCAGCTCACCGAGGGTCATGAACACTGAAGCTTTCTTT. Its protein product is CASSPRVMNTEAFF.

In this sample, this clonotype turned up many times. CDR3 nucleotide sequence: TGTGCCAGCAGTAAGGACAGCCTTCAAGCTTTCTTT. It translates to CASSKDSLQAFF. The chain employs TRBV6-1 and TRBJ1-1; a possible D gene is TRBD1 (6 bases). In germline, CDR1 is MNHNS, CDR2 SASEGT. V lost 5 bases, J lost 9 bases, and 13 bases lay in between. The CDR3 contains 12 residues.

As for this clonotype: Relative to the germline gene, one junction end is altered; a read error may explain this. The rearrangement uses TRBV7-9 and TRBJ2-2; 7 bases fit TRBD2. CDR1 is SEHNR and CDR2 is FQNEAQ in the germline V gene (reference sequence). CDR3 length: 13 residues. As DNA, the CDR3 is TGTGCCGGCAGGGCGGGAGCTACCGGGGAGCTGTTTTTT. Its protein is CAGRAGATGELFF.

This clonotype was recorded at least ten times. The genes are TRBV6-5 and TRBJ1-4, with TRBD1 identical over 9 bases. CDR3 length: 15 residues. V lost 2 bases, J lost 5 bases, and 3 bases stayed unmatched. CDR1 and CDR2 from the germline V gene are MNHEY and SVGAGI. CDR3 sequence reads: CASSYGDRENEKLFF. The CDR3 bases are TGTGCCAGCAGTTACGGGGACAGGGAAAATGAAAAACTGTTTTTT.

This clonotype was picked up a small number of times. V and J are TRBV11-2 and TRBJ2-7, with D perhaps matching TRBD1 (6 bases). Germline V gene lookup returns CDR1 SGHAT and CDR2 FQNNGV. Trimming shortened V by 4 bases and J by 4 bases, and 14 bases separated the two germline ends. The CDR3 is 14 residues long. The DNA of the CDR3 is TGTGCCAGCAGCTCCACGGACAGTTTTTACGAGCAGTACTTC. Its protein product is CASSSTDSFYEQYF. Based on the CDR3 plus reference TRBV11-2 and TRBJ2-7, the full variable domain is EAGVAQSPRYKIIEKRQSVAFWCNPISGHATLYWYQQILGQGPKLLIQFQNNGVVDDSQLPKDRFSAERLKGVDSTLKIQPAKLEDSAVYLCASSSTDSFYEQYFGPGTRLTVT.

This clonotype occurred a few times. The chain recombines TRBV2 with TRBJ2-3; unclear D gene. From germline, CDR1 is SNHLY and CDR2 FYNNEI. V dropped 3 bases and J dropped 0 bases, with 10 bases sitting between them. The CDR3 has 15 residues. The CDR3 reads CASSELRSSTDTQYF. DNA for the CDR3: TGTGCCAGCAGTGAGCTTCGATCTAGCACAGATACGCAGTATTTT.

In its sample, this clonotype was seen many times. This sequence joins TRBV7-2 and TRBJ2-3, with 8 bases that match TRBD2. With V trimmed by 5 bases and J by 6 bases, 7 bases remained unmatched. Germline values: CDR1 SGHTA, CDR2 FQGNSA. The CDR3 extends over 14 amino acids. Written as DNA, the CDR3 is TGTGCCAGCAGCCGAGCGACTAGCGTGGATACGCAGTATTTT. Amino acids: CASSRATSVDTQYF.

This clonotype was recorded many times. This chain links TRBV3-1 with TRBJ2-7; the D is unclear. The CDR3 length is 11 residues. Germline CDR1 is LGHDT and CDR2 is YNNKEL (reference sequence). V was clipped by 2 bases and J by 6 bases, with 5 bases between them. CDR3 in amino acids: CASSQFSEQYF. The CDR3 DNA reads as TGTGCCAGCAGCCAATTCTCCGAGCAGTACTTC.

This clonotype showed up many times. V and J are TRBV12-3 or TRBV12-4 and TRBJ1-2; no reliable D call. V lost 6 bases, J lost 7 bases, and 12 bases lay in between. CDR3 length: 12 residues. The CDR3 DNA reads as TGTGCCAGCAGCGAGGGCTTCAGTGGCTACACCTTC. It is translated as CASSEGFSGYTF.